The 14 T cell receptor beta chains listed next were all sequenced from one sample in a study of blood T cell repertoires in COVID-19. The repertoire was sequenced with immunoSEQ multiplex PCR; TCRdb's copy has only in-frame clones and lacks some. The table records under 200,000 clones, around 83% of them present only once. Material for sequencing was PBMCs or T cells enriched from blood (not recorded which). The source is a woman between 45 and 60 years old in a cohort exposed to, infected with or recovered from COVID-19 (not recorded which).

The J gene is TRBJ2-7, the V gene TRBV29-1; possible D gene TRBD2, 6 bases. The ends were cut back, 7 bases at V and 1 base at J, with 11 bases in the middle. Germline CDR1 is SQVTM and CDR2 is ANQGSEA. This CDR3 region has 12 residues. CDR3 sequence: CSAKSGSYEQYF. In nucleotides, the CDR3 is TGCAGCGCCAAAAGCGGGTCCTACGAGCAGTACTTC.

This CDR3 reads CASSVGRYTEAFF. CDR3 DNA sequence: TGTGCCAGCAGCGTAGGCCGGTACACTGAAGCTTTCTTT. The chain uses TRBV9 and TRBJ1-1; no reliable D call. Between the trimmed V and J ends, which lost 0 bases and 3 bases, there was a span of 6 bases. Germline V gives CDR1 SGDLS, CDR2 YYNGEE. CDR3 length equals 13 residues.

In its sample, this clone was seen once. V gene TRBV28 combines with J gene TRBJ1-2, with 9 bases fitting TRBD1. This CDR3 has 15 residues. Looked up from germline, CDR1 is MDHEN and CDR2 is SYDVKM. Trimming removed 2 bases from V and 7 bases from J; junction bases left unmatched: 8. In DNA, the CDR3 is TGTGCCAGCAGTTTACAAAGACAGGGGGTTGCTGGCTACACCTTC. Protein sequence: CASSLQRQGVAGYTF.

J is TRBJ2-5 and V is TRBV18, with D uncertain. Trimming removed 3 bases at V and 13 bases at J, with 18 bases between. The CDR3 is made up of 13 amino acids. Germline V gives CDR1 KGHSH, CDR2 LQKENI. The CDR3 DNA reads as TGTGCCAGCTCACCCACCGAGGCAACAACCAGGTACTTC. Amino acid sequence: CASSPTEATTRYF.

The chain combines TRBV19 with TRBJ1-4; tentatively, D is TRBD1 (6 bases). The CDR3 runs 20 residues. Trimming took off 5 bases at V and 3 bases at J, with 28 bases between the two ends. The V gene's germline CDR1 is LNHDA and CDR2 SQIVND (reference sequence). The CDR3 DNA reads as TGTGCCAGTAGTCCCCTCCCCGGACAGTCTGATTCGGTGGCTAATGAAAAACTGTTTTTT. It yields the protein CASSPLPGQSDSVANEKLFF.

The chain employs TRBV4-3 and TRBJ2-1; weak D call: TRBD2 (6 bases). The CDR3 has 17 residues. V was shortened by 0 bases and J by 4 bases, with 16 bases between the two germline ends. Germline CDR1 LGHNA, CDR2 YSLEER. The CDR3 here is CASSQEPRDWKYNEQFF. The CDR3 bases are TGCGCCAGCAGCCAAGAGCCCCGGGACTGGAAATACAATGAGCAGTTCTTC.

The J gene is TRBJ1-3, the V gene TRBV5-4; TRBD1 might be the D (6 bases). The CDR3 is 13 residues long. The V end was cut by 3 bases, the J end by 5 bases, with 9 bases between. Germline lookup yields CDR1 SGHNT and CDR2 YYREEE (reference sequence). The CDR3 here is CASSSGQRNTIYF. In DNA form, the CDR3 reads TGTGCCAGCAGCTCAGGACAGAGAAACACCATATATTTT.

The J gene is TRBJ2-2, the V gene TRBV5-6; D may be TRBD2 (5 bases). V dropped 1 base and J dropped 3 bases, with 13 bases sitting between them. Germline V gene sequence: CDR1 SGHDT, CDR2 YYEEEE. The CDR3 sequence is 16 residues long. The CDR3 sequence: CASSLHSGWDTGELFF. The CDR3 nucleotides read TGTGCCAGCAGCTTGCACAGCGGATGGGACACCGGGGAGCTGTTTTTT. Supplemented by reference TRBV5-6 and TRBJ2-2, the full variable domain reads DAGVTQSPTHLIKTRGQQVTLRCSPKSGHDTVSWYQQALGQGPQFIFQYYEEEERQRGNFPDRFSGHQFPNYSSELNVNALLLGDSALYLCASSLHSGWDTGELFFGEGSRLTVL.

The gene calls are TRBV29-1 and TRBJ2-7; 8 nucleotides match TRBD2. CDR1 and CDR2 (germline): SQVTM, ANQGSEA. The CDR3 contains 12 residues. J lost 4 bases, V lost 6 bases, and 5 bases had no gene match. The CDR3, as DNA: TGCAGCGTAGCGGGAGAGGCTTACGAGCAGTACTTC. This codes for CSVAGEAYEQYF.

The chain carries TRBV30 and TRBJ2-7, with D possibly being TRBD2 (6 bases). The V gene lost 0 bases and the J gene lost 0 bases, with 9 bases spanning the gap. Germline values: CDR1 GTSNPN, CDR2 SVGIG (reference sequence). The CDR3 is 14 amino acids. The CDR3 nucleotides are TGTGCCTGGAGTGTAGGAGGGTCCTCCTACGAGCAGTACTTC. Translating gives CAWSVGGSSYEQYF.

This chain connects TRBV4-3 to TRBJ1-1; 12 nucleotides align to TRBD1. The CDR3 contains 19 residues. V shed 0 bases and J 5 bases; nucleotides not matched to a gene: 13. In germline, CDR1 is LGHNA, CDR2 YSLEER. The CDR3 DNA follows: TGCGCCAGCAGCCAAGATCGGGGGACAGGGGGCGGTGAGAAAACTGAAGCTTTCTTT. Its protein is CASSQDRGTGGGEKTEAFF.

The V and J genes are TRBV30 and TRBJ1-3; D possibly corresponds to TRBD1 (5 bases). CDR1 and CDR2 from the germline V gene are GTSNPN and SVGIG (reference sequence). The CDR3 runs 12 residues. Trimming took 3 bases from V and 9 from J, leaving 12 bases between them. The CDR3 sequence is CAWRLQEGTIYF. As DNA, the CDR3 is TGTGCCTGGAGATTACAGGAAGGCACCATATATTTT. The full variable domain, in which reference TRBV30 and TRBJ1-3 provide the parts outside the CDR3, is SQTIHQWPATLVQPVGSPLSLECTVEGTSNPNLYWYRQAAGRGLQLLFYSVGIGQISSEVPQNLSASRPQDRQFILSSKKLLLSDSGFYLCAWRLQEGTIYFGEGSWLTVV.

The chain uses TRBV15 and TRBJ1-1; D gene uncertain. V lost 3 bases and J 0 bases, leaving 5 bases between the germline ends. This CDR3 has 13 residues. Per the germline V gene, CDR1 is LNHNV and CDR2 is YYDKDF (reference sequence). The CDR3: CATSSRLNTEAFF. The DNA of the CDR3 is TGTGCCACCAGCAGCAGATTGAACACTGAAGCTTTCTTT.

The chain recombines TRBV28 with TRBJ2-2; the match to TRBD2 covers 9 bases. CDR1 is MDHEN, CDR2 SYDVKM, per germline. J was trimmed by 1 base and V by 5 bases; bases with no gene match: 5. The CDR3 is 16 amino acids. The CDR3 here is CASSPRTSVNTGELFF. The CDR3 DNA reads TGTGCCAGCAGTCCGAGGACTAGCGTGAACACCGGGGAGCTGTTTTTT.